The rows below give T cell receptor beta chains drawn from one sample of a study of radiotherapy plus CTLA-4 blockade in lung cancer. The method was immunoSEQ multiplex PCR; TCRdb's version includes in-frame clones alone and lacks a portion of them. The sample yields around 40,000 clones, 60% to 80% seen once. Sequencing was performed on peripheral blood, taken from a patient treated with radiotherapy plus ipilimumab. The receptor set was obtained from a human donor with non-small cell lung cancer who had stable disease on radiotherapy plus ipilimumab. Each CDR3 is given with its conserved first and last residue. The order of the fields is CDR3 protein, CDR3 DNA, V gene, J gene, clone size, D gene. A D gene is named only where the DNA matches it firmly. Clone size appears in some rows only: once, few, many, or a class for an expanded clone.

CDR3: CASRAPGPLNYGYTF; DNA: TGTGCCAGCAGGGCCCCAGGTCCTCTTAACTATGGCTACACCTTC; V: TRBV27; J: TRBJ1-2; size: NA; D: NA
CDR3: CASSGGNRYEKLFF; DNA: TGTGCCAGCAGCGGAGGAAACCGTTATGAAAAACTGTTTTTT; V: TRBV9; J: TRBJ1-4; size: few; D: NA
CDR3: CASSEILTGGNQPQHF; DNA: TGTGCCAGCAGTGAAATTCTTACAGGAGGGAATCAGCCCCAGCATTTT; V: TRBV6-1; J: TRBJ1-5; size: NA; D: NA
CDR3: CATGRDINMNTEAFF; DNA: TGTGCCACAGGGAGGGACATAAACATGAACACTGAAGCTTTCTTT; V: TRBV2; J: TRBJ1-1; size: NA; D: NA
CDR3: CASSQDISPGYQETQYF; DNA: TGTGCCAGCAGCCAAGATATTAGTCCAGGATACCAAGAGACCCAGTACTTC; V: TRBV14; J: TRBJ2-5; size: few; D: NA
CDR3: CASRGGGYGYTF; DNA: TGTGCCAGCCGGGGGGGCGGCTATGGCTACACCTTC; V: TRBV2; J: TRBJ1-2; size: NA; D: NA
CDR3: CASSQIAPSTIYF; DNA: TGCGCCAGCAGCCAAATCGCCCCGAGCACCATATATTTT; V: TRBV4-1; J: TRBJ1-3; size: NA; D: NA
CDR3: CASSYGRPGTEAFF; DNA: TGTGCCAGCAGTTACGGGCGGCCGGGGACTGAAGCTTTCTTT; V: TRBV6-5; J: TRBJ1-1; size: NA; D: NA
CDR3: CASSQNPGDGEQYF; DNA: TGTGCCAGCTCACAAAACCCAGGGGATGGGGAGCAGTACTTC; V: TRBV18; J: TRBJ2-7; size: NA; D: NA
CDR3: CASSPGVLSGNTIYF; DNA: TGTGCCAGCAGCCCCGGGGTACTCTCTGGAAACACCATATATTTT; V: TRBV11-3; J: TRBJ1-3; size: NA; D: NA
CDR3: CASSFRSYNEQFF; DNA: TGCGCCAGCAGCTTCAGGTCCTACAATGAGCAGTTCTTC; V: TRBV5-1; J: TRBJ2-1; size: once; D: NA
CDR3: CASSKGDGTGQEASFHTIYF; DNA: TGTGCCAGCAGCAAAGGAGACGGGACAGGGCAAGAGGCTTCTTTTCACACCATATATTTT; V: TRBV21-1; J: TRBJ1-3; size: NA; D: NA
CDR3: CASSTRTGVGADTQYF; DNA: TGTGCCAGTAGTACCCGGACAGGGGTTGGCGCAGATACGCAGTATTTT; V: TRBV19; J: TRBJ2-3; size: many; D: TRBD1
CDR3: CASSNSFGTGSNQPQHF; DNA: TGTGCCAGCAGCAATTCCTTCGGGACAGGTAGCAATCAGCCCCAGCATTTT; V: TRBV7-9; J: TRBJ1-5; size: NA; D: TRBD1
CDR3: CASSLGGGGSYEQYF; DNA: TGTGCCAGCAGCTTAGGGGGCGGGGGCTCCTACGAGCAGTACTTC; V: TRBV7-2; J: TRBJ2-7; size: NA; D: TRBD2
CDR3: CASSFGGRSSGANVLTF; DNA: TGTGCCAGCAGCTTTGGCGGGCGTAGCTCTGGGGCCAACGTCCTGACTTTC; V: TRBV5-4; J: TRBJ2-6; size: NA; D: NA
CDR3: CASSETGLGRWETQYF; DNA: TGTGCCAGCAGTGAAACAGGGTTGGGCCGGTGGGAGACCCAGTACTTC; V: TRBV25-1; J: TRBJ2-5; size: NA; D: NA
CDR3: CASRYSNQPQHF; DNA: TGTGCCAGTAGGTATAGCAATCAGCCCCAGCATTTT; V: TRBV19; J: TRBJ1-5; size: few; D: NA
CDR3: CASARVRETQYF; DNA: TGCGCCAGCGCTCGGGTTAGGGAGACCCAGTACTTC; V: TRBV10-2; J: TRBJ2-5; size: NA; D: NA
CDR3: CAISGQGGNSPLHF; DNA: TGTGCCATCAGTGGGCAGGGTGGAAATTCACCCCTCCACTTT; V: TRBV10-3; J: TRBJ1-6; size: NA; D: NA
CDR3: CSAQRVDEQYF; DNA: TGCAGTGCTCAGAGGGTTGACGAGCAATACTTC; V: TRBV20-1; J: TRBJ2-7; size: NA; D: NA
CDR3: CASSVGSNTGELFF; DNA: TGTGCCAGCAGTGTCGGGTCGAACACCGGGGAGCTGTTTTTT; V: TRBV25-1; J: TRBJ2-2; size: NA; D: NA
CDR3: CASSSWGDRSYNEQFF; DNA: TGTGCCAGCAGCTCGTGGGGGGACCGCTCCTACAATGAGCAGTTCTTC; V: TRBV11-1; J: TRBJ2-1; size: NA; D: NA
CDR3: CASSLTQGFNSPLHF; DNA: TGTGCCAGCAGTTTGACACAGGGTTTCAATTCACCCCTCCACTTT; V: TRBV2; J: TRBJ1-6; size: NA; D: NA
CDR3: CASSLTTGFYEQYF; DNA: TGTGCCAGCAGCCTGACGACAGGGTTCTACGAGCAGTACTTC; V: TRBV7-8; J: TRBJ2-7; size: NA; D: TRBD1
CDR3: CASTSEGQPQHF; DNA: TGTGCCAGCACATCCGAGGGACAGCCCCAGCATTTT; V: TRBV7-9; J: TRBJ1-5; size: NA; D: NA
CDR3: CASSTQGGDYGYTF; DNA: TGTGCCAGCAGTACTCAAGGGGGTGACTATGGCTACACCTTC; V: TRBV6-1; J: TRBJ1-2; size: NA; D: NA
CDR3: CASSLVGQGWGYTF; DNA: TGTGCCAGCAGCTTAGTGGGGCAGGGCTGGGGCTACACCTTC; V: TRBV13; J: TRBJ1-2; size: NA; D: NA
CDR3: CASSLETDRGTEAFF; DNA: TGTGCCAGCAGCTTAGAGACGGACCGAGGGACTGAAGCTTTCTTT; V: TRBV11-2; J: TRBJ1-1; size: NA; D: NA
CDR3: CASRGQNYEQYF; DNA: TGTGCCAGCAGGGGACAGAACTACGAGCAGTACTTC; V: TRBV11-3; J: TRBJ2-7; size: NA; D: TRBD1
CDR3: CASSSRQGWTGELFF; DNA: TGTGCCAGCAGTTCCCGGCAGGGGTGGACCGGGGAGCTGTTTTTT; V: TRBV27; J: TRBJ2-2; size: NA; D: NA
CDR3: CASTLGGKETQYF; DNA: TGCGCCAGTACCCTGGGGGGGAAGGAGACCCAGTACTTC; V: TRBV5-1; J: TRBJ2-5; size: once; D: TRBD2
CDR3: CASSWDTRDFSSYNSPLHF; DNA: TGTGCCAGCAGCTGGGATACGCGGGACTTCAGCTCCTATAATTCACCCCTCCACTTT; V: TRBV7-8; J: TRBJ1-6; size: many; D: NA
CDR3: CASSLVAGENYGYTF; DNA: TGTGCCAGCAGCTTAGTCGCAGGGGAGAACTATGGCTACACCTTC; V: TRBV7-9; J: TRBJ1-2; size: NA; D: NA
CDR3: CASSSPDSPYGYTF; DNA: TGTGCCAGCAGCTCACCCGACTCTCCCTATGGCTACACCTTC; V: TRBV7-9; J: TRBJ1-2; size: once; D: NA
CDR3: CASSPGLNTEAFF; DNA: TGTGCCAGCTCACCGGGGCTTAACACTGAAGCTTTCTTT; V: TRBV18; J: TRBJ1-1; size: NA; D: NA
CDR3: CASNGRQGETQYF; DNA: TGTGCCAGTAACGGGCGACAGGGAGAGACCCAGTACTTC; V: TRBV19; J: TRBJ2-5; size: NA; D: TRBD1